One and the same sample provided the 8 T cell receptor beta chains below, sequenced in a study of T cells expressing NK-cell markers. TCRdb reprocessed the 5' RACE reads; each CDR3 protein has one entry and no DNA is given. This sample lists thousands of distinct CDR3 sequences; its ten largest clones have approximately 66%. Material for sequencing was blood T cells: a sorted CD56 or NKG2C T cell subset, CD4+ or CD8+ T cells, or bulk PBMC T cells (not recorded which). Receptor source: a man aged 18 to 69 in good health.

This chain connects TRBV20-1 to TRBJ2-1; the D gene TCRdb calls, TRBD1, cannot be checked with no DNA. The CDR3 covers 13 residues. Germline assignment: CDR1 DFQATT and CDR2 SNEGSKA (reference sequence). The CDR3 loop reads CSARTGEYNEQFF.

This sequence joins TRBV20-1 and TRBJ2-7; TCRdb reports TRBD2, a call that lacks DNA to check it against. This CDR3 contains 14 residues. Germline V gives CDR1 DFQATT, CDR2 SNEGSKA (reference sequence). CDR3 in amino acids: CSAKGGGDSYEQYF.

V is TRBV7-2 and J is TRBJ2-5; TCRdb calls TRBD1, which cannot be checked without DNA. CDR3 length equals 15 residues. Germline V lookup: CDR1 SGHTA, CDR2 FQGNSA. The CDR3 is CASSLVAGLRETQYF.

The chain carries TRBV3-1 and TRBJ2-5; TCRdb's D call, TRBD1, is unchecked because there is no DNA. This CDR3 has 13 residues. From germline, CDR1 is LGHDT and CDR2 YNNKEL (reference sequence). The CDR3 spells CASSQVGDETQYF.

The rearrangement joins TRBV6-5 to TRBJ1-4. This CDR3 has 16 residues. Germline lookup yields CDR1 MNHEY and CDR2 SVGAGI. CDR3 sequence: CASSYSGVMGNEKLFF.

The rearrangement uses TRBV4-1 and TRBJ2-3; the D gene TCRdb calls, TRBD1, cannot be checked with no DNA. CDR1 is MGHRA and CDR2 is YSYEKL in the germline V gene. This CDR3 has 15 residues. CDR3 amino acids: CASSQLDRDADTQYF.

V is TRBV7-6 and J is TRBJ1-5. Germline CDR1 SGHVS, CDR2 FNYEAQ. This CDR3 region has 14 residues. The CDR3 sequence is CASSDGYSNQPQHF.

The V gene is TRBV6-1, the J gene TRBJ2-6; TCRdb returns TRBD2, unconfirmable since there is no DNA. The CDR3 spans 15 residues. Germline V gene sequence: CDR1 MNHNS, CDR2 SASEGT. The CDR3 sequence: CASSKTSSGANVLTF.